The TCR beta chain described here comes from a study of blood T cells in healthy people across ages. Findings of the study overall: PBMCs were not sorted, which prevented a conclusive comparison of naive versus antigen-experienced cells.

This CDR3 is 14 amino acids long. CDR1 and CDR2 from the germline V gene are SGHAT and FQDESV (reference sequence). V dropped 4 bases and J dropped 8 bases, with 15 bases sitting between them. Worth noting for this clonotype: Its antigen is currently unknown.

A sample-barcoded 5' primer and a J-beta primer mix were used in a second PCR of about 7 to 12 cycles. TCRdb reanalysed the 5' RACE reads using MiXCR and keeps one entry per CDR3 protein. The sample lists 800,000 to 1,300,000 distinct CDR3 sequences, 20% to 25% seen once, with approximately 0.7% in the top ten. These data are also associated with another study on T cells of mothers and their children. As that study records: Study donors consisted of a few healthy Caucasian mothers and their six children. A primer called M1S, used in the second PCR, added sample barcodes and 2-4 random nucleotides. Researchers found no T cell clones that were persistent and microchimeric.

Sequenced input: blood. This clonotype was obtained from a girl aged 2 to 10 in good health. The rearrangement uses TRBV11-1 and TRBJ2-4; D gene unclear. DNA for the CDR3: TGTGCCAGCAGCTCTATGACTTCCGGGCACATTCAGTACTTC. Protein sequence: CASSSMTSGHIQYF.